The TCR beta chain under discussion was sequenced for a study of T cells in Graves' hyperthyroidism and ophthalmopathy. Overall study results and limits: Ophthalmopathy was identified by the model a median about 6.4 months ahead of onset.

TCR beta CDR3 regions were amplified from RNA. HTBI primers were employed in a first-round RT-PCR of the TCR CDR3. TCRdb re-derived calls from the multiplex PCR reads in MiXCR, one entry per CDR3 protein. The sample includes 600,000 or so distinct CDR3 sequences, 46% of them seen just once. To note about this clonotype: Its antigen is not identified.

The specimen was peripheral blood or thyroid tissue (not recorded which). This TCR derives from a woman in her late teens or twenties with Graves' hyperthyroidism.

CDR3 region: CASSFPNRISYEQFF. In DNA form, the CDR3 reads TGTGCCAGCAGCTTTCCAAACAGGATTTCCTACGAGCAGTTCTTC. The rearrangement uses TRBV7-2 and TRBJ2-1; maybe TRBD1 (5 bases). Per germline, CDR1 SGHTA and CDR2 FQGNSA. V shed 3 bases and J shed 10 bases, with 19 bases lying between them. The CDR3 spans 15 residues.